The entry below gives a single T cell receptor (beta chain) sequence along with its context. This sample stems from a study of control samples from healthy donors and cancer patients. Assay: immunoSEQ multiplex PCR; the TCRdb copy retains only in-frame clones and omits some. The profile shows roughly 73,000 clones, approximately 92% of them singletons. Trimming stripped 7 bases from V and 4 bases from J, with 22 bases between. The CDR3 sequence is 16 residues long. Germline V gene data show CDR1 as MDHEN and CDR2 as SYDVKM. Sequencing was done on a sample of blood. The chain links TRBV28 to TRBJ1-2, with a tentative D call TRBD1 (5 bases). The source is a woman aged 55-69 years in good health. CDR3 residues: CASIPGSGGKAYGYTF. The CDR3 DNA reads TGTGCCAGCATCCCGGGCAGCGGGGGAAAAGCCTATGGCTACACCTTC.